This is a list of T cell receptor beta chains from one sample in a study of T cell changes during pregnancy in multiple sclerosis. Assay used: immunoSEQ multiplex PCR; TCRdb lists only in-frame clones, some missing. The sample has about 120,000 clones, approximately 93% seen once. The material was peripheral blood, obtained before pregnancy. The receptors derive from a female donor with multiple sclerosis, enrolled in a pregnancy study. Both conserved end residues are trimmed from each CDR3.

v_call cdr3_aa
TRBV28 ASRSTGSGSYEQY
TRBV5-4 ASSPRAGATYEQY
TRBV29-1 SVGTGPTDTQY
TRBV19 ASMSRTGAYNEQF
TRBV6-5 ASTFAGSPLH
TRBV28 ASSLWQGGRTEAF
TRBV9 ASSVGPSVTGELF
TRBV27 ASSPTLPSGEETQY
TRBV5-1 ASSQPGGANVLT
TRBV11-3 ASSLDRHTQY
TRBV5-1 ASSLGRDTPLGYEQY
TRBV7-9 ASSLVGGLAF
TRBV19 ASSILPGQAGNQPQH
TRBV5-1 ASSWASSGSSTDTQY
TRBV5-1 ASSPFPSGEQY
TRBV27 ASRSPVGQSRTSYGYT
TRBV11-2 ASSLGDRGLNEQY
TRBV30 AWSPIGQGIIWNTEAF
TRBV11-2 ASSLSGGTQY
TRBV11-3 ASSLVRGTEAF
TRBV30 ARTGASTDTQY
TRBV5-1 ASSLASGTDTQY
TRBV5-1 ASSLALGTGGASGYT
TRBV18 ASSPEIAEMSTEQF
TRBV14 ASSQLRTEQETQY
TRBV28 ASGGSGLAGGRYNEQF
TRBV9 ASSVGGTTSGRSDTQY
TRBV5-1 ASSVGTIEQY
TRBV28 ASSRRLAGGGDTQY
TRBV2 ASFYSNTIY
TRBV5-4 ASSSGGLTTEAF
TRBV29-1 SAYDRSYGYT
TRBV19 ASRTGTGERANVLT
TRBV5-1 AGSAGGSSYNEQF
TRBV5-1 ASSLEWAPYREQY
TRBV19 ASTDFAYNSPLH
TRBV4-2 ASSQESGRGHFPPSNYGYT
TRBV5-1 ASSFVGTRGVYNEQF
TRBV5-1 ASSLEETEQY
TRBV6-5 ASCGGASREQF
TRBV6-4 ASSAEATGSTDTQY
TRBV18 ASSPQNLAVQETQY
TRBV6-5 ASSYSMLGTAYEQY
TRBV5-4 ASSLGGVSYNEQF
TRBV6-6 ASSQTGRGNQPQH